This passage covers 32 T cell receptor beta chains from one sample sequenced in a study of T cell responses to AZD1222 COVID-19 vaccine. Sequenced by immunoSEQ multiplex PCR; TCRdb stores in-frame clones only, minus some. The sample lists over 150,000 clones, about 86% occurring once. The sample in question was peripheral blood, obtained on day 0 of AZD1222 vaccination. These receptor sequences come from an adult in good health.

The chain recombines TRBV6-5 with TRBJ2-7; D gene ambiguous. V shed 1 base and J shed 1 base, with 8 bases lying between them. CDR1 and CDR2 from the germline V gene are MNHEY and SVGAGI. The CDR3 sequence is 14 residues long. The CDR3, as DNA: TGTGCCAGCAGTTACTTCCCGACATCCTACGAGCAGTACTTC. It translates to CASSYFPTSYEQYF.

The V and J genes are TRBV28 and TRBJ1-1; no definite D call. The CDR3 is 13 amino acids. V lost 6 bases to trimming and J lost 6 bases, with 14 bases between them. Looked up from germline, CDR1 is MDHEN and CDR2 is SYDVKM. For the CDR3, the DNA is TGTGCCAGCAGCCGGACCGCGTCACCTGAAGCTTTCTTT. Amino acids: CASSRTASPEAFF.

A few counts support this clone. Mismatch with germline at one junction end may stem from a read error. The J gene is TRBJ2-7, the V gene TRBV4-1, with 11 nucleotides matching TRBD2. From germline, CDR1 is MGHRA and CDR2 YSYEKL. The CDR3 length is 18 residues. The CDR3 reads CASTQGPSDSGGAREQYF. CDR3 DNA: TGCGCCAGCACCCAAGGCCCTTCCGATAGCGGGGGGGCAAGGGAGCAGTACTTC.

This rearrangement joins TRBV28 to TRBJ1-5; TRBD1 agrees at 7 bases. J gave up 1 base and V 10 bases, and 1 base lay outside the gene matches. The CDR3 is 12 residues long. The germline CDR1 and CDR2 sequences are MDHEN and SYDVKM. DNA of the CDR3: TGTGCCACGACAGGGAGCAATCAGCCCCAGCATTTT. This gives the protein CATTGSNQPQHF.

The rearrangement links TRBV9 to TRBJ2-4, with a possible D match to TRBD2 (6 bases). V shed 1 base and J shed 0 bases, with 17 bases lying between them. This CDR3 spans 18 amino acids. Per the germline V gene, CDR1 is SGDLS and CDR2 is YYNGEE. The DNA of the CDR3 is TGTGCCAGCAGCGTAAATCCTTCGGGGGACCAAGCCAAAAACATTCAGTACTTC. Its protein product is CASSVNPSGDQAKNIQYF.

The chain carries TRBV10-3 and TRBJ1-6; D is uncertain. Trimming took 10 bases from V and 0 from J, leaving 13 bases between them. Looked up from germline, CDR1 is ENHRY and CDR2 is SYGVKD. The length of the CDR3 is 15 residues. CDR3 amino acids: CATRTGLSYNSPLHF. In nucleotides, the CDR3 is TGTGCCACTAGGACGGGTCTCTCCTATAATTCACCCCTCCACTTT.

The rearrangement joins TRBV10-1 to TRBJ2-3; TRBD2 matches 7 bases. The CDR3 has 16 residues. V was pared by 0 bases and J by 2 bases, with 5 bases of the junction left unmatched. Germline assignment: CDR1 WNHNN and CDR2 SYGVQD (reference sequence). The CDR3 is CASSESGLGPTDTQYF. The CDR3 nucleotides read TGCGCCAGCAGTGAGTCTGGACTAGGGCCCACAGATACGCAGTATTTT.

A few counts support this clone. The CDR3 bases are TGCAGCGTTGATGTGAGCCAGGCCGAGTATGGCTACACCTTC. It specifies CSVDVSQAEYGYTF. This chain links TRBV29-1 with TRBJ1-2; no reliable D call. The V gene lost 3 bases and the J gene lost 5 bases, with 16 bases spanning the gap. The germline CDR1 and CDR2 sequences are SQVTM and ANQGSEA. The CDR3 totals 14 residues. Using reference TRBV29-1 and TRBJ1-2 for the parts outside the CDR3, the full variable domain is SAVISQKPSRDICQRGTSLTIQCQVDSQVTMMFWYRQQPGQSLTLIATANQGSEATYESGFVIDKFPISRPNLTFSTLTVSNMSPEDSSIYLCSVDVSQAEYGYTFGSGTRLTVV.

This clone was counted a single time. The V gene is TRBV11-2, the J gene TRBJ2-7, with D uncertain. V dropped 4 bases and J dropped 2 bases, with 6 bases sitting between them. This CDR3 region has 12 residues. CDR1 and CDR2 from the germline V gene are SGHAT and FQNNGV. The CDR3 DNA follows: TGTGCCAGCAGCTCCACCCCCTACGAGCAGTACTTC. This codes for CASSSTPYEQYF.

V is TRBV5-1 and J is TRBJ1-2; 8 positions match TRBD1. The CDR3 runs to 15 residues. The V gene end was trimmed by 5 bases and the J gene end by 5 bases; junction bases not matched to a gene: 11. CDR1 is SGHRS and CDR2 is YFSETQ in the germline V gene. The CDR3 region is CASRDRERGLYGYTF. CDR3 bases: TGCGCCAGCAGGGACAGGGAGCGGGGGCTGTATGGCTACACCTTC.

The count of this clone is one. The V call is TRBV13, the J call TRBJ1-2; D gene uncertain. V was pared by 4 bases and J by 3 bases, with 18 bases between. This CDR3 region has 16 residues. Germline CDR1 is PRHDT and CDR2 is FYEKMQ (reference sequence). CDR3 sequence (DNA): TGTGCCAGCAGCTCCCCGAAACGAGGGTTTTACTATGGCTACACCTTC. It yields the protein CASSSPKRGFYYGYTF.

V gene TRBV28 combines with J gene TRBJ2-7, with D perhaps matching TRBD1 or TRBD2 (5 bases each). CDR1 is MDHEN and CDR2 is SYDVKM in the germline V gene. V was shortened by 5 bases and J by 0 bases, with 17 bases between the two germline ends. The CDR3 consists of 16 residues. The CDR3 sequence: CASSNWGFGGSYEQYF. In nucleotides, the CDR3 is TGTGCCAGCAGTAATTGGGGGTTTGGGGGCTCCTACGAGCAGTACTTC.

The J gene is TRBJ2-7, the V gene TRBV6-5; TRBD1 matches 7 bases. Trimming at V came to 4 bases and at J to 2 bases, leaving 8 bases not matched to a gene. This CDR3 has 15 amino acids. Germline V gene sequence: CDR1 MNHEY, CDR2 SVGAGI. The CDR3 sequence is CASSSPGQSTYEQYF. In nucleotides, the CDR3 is TGTGCCAGCAGTTCCCCGGGACAGAGTACCTACGAGCAGTACTTC.

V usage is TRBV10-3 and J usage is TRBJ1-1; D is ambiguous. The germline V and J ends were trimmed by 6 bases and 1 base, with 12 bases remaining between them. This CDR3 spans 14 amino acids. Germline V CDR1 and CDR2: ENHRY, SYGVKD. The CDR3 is CAIRPESANTEAFF. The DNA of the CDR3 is TGTGCCATCAGACCCGAAAGTGCGAACACTGAAGCTTTCTTT.

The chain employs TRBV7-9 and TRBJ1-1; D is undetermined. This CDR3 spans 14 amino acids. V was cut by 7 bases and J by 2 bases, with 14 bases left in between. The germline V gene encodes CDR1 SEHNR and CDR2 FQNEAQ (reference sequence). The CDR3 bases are TGTGCCAGCATCGATAGTTTCTCCAACACTGAAGCTTTCTTT. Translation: CASIDSFSNTEAFF.

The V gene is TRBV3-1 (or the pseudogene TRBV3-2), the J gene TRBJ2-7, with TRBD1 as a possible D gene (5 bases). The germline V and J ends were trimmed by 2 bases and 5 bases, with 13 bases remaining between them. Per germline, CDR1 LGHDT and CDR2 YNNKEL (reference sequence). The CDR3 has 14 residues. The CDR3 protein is CASSQRQTSDEQYF. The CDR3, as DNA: TGTGCCAGCAGCCAACGACAGACGTCCGACGAGCAGTACTTC.

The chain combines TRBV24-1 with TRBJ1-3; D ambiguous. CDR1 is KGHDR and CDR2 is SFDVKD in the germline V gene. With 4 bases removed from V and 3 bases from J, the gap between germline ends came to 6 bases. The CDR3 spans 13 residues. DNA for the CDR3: TGTGCCACCAGTGACGAGCTTGGAAACACCATATATTTT. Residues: CATSDELGNTIYF.

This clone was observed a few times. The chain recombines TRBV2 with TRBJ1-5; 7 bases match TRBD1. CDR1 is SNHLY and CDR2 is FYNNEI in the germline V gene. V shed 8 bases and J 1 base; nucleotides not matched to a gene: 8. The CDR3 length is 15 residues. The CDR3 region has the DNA TGTGCCAGCGGGCAACAGGGGACGAGCAATCAGCCCCAGCATTTT. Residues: CASGQQGTSNQPQHF. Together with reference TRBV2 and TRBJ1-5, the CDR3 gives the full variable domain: EPEVTQTPSHQVTQMGQEVILRCVPISNHLYFYWYRQILGQKVEFLVSFYNNEISEKSEIFDDQFSVERPDGSNFTLKIRSTKLEDSAMYFCASGQQGTSNQPQHFGDGTRLSIL.

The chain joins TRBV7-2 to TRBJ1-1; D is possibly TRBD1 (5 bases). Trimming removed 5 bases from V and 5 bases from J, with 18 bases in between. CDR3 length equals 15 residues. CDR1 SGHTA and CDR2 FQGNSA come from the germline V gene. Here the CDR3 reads CASSQRGHIGTEAFF. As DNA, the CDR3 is TGTGCCAGCAGCCAAAGGGGCCACATCGGTACTGAAGCTTTCTTT.

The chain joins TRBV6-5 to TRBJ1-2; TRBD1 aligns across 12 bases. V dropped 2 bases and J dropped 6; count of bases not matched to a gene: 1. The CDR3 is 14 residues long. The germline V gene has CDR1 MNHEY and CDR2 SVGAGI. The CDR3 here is CASSYGTGGNGYTF. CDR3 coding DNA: TGTGCCAGCAGTTACGGGACAGGGGGCAATGGCTACACCTTC.

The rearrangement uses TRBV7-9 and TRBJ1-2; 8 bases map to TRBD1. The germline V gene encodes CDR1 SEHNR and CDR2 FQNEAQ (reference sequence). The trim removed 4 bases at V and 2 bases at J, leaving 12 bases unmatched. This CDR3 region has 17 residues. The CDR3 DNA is TGTGCCAGCAGCTCCCAGACAGGGGTAGGAGGGAACTATGGCTACACCTTC. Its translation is CASSSQTGVGGNYGYTF.

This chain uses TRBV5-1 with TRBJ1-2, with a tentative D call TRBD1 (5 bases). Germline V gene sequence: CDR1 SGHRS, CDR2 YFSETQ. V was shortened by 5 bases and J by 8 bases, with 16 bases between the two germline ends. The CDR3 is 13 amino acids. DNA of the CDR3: TGCGCCAGCAGACTCACCGGTCGGGACGGCTACACCTTC. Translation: CASRLTGRDGYTF.

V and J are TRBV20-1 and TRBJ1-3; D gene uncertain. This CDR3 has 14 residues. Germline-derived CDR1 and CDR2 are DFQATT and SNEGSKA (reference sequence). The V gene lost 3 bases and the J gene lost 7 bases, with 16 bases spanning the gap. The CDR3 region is CSASRAPGVNTIYF. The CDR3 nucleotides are TGCAGTGCTAGTAGGGCCCCCGGAGTGAACACCATATATTTT.

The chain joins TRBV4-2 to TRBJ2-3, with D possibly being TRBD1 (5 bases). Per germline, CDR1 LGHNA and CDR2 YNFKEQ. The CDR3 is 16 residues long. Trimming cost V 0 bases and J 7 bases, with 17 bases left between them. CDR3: CASSQERATGPYTQYF. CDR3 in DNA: TGTGCCAGCAGCCAAGAAAGGGCCACAGGTCCCTATACGCAGTATTTT.

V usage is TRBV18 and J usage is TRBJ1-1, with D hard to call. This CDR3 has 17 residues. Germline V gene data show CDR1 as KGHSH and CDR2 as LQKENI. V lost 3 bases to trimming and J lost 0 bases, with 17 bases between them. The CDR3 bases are TGTGCCAGCTCACCGGGCCAGGCTGGCACTATGAACACTGAAGCTTTCTTT. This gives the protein CASSPGQAGTMNTEAFF.

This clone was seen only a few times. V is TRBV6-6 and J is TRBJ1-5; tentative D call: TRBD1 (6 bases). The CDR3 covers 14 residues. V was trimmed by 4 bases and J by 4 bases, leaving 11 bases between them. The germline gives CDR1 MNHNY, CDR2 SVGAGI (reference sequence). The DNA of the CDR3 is TGTGCCAGCAGTTCTCCGGGACAAAATCAGCCCCAGCATTTT. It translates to CASSSPGQNQPQHF.

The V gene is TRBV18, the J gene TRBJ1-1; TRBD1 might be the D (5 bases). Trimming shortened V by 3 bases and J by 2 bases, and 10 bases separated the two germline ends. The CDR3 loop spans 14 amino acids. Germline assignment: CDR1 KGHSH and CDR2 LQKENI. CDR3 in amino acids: CASSPGRDNTEAFF. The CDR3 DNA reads TGTGCCAGCTCACCTGGCAGGGATAACACTGAAGCTTTCTTT.

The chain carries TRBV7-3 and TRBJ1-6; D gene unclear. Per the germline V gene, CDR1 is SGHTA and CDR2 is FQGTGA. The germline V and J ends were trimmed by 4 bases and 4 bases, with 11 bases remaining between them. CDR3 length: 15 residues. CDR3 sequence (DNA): TGTGCCAGCAGCTCCGGACGGAATTATAATTCACCCCTCCACTTT. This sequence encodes CASSSGRNYNSPLHF.

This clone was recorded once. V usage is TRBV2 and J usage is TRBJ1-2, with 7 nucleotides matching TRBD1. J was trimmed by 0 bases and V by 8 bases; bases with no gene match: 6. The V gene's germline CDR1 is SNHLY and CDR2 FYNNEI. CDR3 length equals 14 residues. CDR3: CASARQGSNYGYTF. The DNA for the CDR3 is TGTGCCAGCGCCCGACAGGGTTCTAACTATGGCTACACCTTC.

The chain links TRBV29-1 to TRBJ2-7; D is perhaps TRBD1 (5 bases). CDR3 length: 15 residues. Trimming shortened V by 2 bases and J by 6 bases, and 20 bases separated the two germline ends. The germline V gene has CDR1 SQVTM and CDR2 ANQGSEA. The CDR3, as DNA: TGCAGCGTTGAACAACCCGCCAAGGGGATAGGCGAGCAGTACTTC. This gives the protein CSVEQPAKGIGEQYF.

CDR3 sequence: CAWRITGAYNSPLHF. CDR3 coding DNA: TGTGCCTGGAGGATCACAGGGGCGTATAATTCACCCCTCCACTTT. The rearrangement links TRBV30 to TRBJ1-6; the match to TRBD1 covers 7 bases. V lost 3 bases, J lost 4 bases, and 6 bases stayed unmatched. Germline assignment: CDR1 GTSNPN and CDR2 SVGIG (reference sequence). The length of the CDR3 is 15 residues.

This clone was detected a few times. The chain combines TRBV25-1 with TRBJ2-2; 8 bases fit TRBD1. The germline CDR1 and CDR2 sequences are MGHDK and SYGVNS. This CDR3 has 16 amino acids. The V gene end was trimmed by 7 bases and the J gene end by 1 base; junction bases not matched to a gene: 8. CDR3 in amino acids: CASMPLGTGNTGELFF. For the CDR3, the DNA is TGTGCCAGCATGCCTCTGGGGACAGGGAACACCGGGGAGCTGTTTTTT.